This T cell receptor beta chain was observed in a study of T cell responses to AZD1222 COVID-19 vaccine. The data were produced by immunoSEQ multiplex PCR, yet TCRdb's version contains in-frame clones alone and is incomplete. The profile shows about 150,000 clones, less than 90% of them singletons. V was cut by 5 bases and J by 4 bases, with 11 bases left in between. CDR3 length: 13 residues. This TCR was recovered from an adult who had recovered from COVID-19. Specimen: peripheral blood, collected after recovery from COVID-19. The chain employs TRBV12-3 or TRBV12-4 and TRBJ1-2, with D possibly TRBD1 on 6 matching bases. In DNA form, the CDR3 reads TGTGCCAGCAGTCCACAGGGTAGCTATGGCTACACCTTC. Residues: CASSPQGSYGYTF.